This note documents a single T cell receptor beta chain sequence. This sample stems from a study of T cells in narcolepsy. Here immunoSEQ multiplex PCR was the method, and the copy in TCRdb shows in-frame clones only, minus some. The data show approximately 38,000 clones, 75% to 90% seen once. The CDR3 contains 13 residues. With 5 bases removed from V and 5 bases from J, the gap between germline ends came to 12 bases. Germline V lookup: CDR1 SGHAT, CDR2 FQDESV (reference sequence). The chain employs TRBV11-1 and TRBJ1-2; D perhaps matches TRBD1 (6 bases). The clonotype was recovered from a human donor with narcolepsy. Source material: CD45RA- memory CD4+ T cells from PBMCs. CDR3 loop: CASSLGTKYGYTF. The CDR3 region has the DNA TGTGCCAGCAGCCTTGGGACAAAGTATGGCTACACCTTC.